This entry concerns a single TCR beta chain. The sample is drawn from a study of T cell clonotyping in hematopoietic cell transplantation. Clones were sequenced by immunoSEQ multiplex PCR, and TCRdb holds only the in-frame ones, with some missing. The sample lists 70,000 or so clones; 90% to 95% were seen once. Germline V gene lookup returns CDR1 SGHDT and CDR2 YYEEEE. Trimming removed 0 bases at V and 9 bases at J, with 9 bases between. CDR3 length: 12 amino acids. The TCR sequence derives from a man aged 50-59 years in good health. Some clones in this sample may be carry-over from other donors' samples. The sample consisted of peripheral blood mononuclear cells. The chain links TRBV5-6 to TRBJ1-1; a weak D match, TRBD1 (6 bases). For the CDR3, the DNA is TGTGCCAGCAGCTTGGGGGGGCTGAAAGCTTTCTTT. Protein product: CASSLGGLKAFF.